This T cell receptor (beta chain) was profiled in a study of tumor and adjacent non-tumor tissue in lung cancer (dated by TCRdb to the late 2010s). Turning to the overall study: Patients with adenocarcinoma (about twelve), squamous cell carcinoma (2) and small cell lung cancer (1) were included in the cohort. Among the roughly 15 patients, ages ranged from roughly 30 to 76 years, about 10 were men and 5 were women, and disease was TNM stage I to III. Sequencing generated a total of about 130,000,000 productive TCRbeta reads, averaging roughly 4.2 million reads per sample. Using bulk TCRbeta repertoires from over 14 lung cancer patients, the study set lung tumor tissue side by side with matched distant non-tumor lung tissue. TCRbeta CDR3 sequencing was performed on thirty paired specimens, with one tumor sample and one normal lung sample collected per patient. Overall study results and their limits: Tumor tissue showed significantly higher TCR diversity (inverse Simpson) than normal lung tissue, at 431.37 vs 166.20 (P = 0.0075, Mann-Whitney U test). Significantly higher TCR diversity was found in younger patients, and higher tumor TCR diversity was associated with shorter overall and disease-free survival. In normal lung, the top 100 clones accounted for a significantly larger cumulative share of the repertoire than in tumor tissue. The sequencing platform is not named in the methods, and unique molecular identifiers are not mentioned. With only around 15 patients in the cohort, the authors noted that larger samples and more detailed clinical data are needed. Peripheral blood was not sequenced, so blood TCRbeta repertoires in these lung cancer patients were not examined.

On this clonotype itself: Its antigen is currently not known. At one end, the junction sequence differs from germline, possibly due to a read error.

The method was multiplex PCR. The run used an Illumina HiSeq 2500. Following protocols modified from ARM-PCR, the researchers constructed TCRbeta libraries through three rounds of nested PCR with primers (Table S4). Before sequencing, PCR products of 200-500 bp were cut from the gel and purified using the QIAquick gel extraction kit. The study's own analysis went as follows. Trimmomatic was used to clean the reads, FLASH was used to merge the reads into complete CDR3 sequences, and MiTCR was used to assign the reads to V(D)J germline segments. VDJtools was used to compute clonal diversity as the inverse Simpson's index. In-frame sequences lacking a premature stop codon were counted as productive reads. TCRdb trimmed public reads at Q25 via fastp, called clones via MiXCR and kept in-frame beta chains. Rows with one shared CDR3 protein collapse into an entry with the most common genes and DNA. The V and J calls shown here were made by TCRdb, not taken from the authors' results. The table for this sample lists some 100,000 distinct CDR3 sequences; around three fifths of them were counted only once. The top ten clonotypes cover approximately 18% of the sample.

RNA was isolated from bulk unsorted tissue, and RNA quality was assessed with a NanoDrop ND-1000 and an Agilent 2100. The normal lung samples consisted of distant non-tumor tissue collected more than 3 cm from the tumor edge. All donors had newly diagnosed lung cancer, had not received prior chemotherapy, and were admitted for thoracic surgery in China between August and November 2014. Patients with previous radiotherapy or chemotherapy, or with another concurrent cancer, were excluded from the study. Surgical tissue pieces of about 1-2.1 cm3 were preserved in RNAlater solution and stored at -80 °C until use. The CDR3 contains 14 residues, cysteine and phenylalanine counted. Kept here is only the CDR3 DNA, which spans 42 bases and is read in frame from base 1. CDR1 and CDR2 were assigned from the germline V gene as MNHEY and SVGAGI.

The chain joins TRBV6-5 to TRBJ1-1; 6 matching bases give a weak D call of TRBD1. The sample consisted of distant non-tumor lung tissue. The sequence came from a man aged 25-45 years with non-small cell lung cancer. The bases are TGTGCCAGCAATTACAACCGGGACATCCTTGAAGCTTTCTTT. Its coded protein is CASNYNRDILEAFF.